This TCR beta chain was observed in a study of blood T cell repertoires in COVID-19. Assay used: immunoSEQ multiplex PCR; TCRdb lists only in-frame clones, some missing. The sample contains about 160,000 clones, 85% of which appear only once. The V gene's germline CDR1 is MNHNS and CDR2 SASEGT. This CDR3 spans 13 amino acids. Trimming left V 6 bases short and J 8 bases short, with 14 bases between. The source material was peripheral blood. This chain connects TRBV6-1 to TRBJ1-5; D gene unclear. The clonotype comes from a human donor with acute or convalescent COVID-19. The donor label of this sample is uncertain. The CDR3 region is CASRSIDYKPQHF. CDR3 DNA: TGTGCCAGCAGAAGCATCGATTATAAGCCCCAGCATTTT.